Here is one T cell receptor (beta chain) with its context. What it binds is not known. Profiling relied on immunoSEQ multiplex PCR, and the TCRdb table lists in-frame clones only, not all of them. There are millions of clones in the sample; roughly 91% occur only once, and 1.7% lies in the top ten. These data belong to a study of shared clonotypes between healthy human individuals. Germline V gene lookup returns CDR1 MNHNY and CDR2 SVGAGI (reference sequence). The V gene end was trimmed by 7 bases and the J gene end by 3 bases; junction bases not matched to a gene: 7. This CDR3 has 15 residues. Study outcomes and limitations: It was the few donors that limited the genetic and exposure-history diversity represented.

Naive CD8 cells were CD45RO-negative, positively selected for CCR7, excluding terminally differentiated effector memory CD45RA+ cells. The chain carries TRBV6-6 and TRBJ1-5; 9 nucleotides agree with TRBD1. The TCR sequence derives from a man younger than 35 in good health. Some clones in this sample may be carry-over from other donors' samples. The sample comprised naive CD8+ T cells from PBMCs. The CDR3 DNA is TGTGCCAGCACCCAGGGACAGGGTCTCAATCAGCCCCAGCATTTT. Translating gives CASTQGQGLNQPQHF.